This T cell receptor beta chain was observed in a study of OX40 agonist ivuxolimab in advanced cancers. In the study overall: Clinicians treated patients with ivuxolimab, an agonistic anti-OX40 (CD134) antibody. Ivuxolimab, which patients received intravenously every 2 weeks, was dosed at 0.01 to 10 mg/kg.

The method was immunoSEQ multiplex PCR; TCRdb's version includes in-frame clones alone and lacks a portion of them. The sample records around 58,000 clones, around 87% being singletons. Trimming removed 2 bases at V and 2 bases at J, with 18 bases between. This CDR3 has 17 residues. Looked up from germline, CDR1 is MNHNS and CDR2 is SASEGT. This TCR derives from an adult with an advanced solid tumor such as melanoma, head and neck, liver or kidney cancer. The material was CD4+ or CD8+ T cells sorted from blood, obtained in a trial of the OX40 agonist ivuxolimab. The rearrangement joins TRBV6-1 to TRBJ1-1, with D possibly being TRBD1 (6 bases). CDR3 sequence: CASSEKGHFLLNTEAFF. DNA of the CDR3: TGTGCCAGCAGTGAAAAGGGACACTTTCTTCTCAACACTGAAGCTTTCTTT.